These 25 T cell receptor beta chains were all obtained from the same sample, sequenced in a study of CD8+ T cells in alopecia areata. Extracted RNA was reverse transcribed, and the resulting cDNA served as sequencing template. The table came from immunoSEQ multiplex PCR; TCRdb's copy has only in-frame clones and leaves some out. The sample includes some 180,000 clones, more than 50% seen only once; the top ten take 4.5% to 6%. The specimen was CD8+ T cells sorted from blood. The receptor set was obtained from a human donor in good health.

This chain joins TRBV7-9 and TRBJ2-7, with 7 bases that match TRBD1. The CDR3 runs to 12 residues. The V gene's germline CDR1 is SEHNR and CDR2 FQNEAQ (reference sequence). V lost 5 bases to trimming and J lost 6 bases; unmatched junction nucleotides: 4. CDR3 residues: CASSNTGAEQYF. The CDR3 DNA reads TGTGCCAGCAGCAATACAGGGGCCGAGCAGTACTTC.

CDR3 region: CASSGAGELAGPTDTQYF. In nucleotides, the CDR3 is TGTGCCAGCAGTGGGGCTGGGGAACTAGCGGGGCCCACAGATACGCAGTATTTT. The chain joins TRBV25-1 to TRBJ2-3; the match to TRBD2 covers 10 bases. From germline, CDR1 is MGHDK and CDR2 SYGVNS. The CDR3 has 18 residues. V lost 4 bases to trimming and J lost 2 bases; unmatched junction nucleotides: 12.

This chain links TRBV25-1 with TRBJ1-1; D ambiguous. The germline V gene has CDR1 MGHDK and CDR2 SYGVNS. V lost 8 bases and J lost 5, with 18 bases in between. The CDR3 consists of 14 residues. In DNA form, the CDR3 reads TGTGCCAGCGGAACCATTTCGGGCCATACTGAAGCTTTCTTT. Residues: CASGTISGHTEAFF.

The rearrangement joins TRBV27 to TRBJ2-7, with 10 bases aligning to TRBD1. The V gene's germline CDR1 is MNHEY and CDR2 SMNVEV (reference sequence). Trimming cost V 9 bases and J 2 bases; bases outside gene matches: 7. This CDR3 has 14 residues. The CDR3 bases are TGTGCCAGTTCCGGGACAGGGGCGACCTACGAGCAGTACTTC. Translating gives CASSGTGATYEQYF.

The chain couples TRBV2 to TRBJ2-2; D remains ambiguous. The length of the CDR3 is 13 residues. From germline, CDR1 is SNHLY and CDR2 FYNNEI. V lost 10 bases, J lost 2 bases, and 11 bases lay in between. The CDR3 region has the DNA TGTGCCACCCAGGACCCTAACACCGGGGAGCTGTTTTTT. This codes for CATQDPNTGELFF. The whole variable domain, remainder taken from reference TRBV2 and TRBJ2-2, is EPEVTQTPSHQVTQMGQEVILRCVPISNHLYFYWYRQILGQKVEFLVSFYNNEISEKSEIFDDQFSVERPDGSNFTLKIRSTKLEDSAMYFCATQDPNTGELFFGEGSRLTVL.

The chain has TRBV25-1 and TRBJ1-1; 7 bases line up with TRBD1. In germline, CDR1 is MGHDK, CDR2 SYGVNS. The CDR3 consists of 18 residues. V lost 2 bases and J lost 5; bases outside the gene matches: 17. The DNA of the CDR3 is TGTGCCAGCAGTGAAGGTATCAACGGTTGGAGGGGGCGGACTGAAGCTTTCTTT. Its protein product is CASSEGINGWRGRTEAFF.

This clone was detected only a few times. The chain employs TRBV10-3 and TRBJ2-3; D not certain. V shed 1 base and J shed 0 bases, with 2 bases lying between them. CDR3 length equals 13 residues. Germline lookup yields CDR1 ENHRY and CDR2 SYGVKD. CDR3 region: CAISEFSTDTQYF. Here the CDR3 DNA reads TGTGCCATCAGTGAGTTTAGCACAGATACGCAGTATTTT.

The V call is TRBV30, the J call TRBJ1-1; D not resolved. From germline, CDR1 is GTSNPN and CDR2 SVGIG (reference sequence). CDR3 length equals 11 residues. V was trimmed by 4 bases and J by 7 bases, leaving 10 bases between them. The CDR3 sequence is CAWNPWREAFF. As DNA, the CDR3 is TGTGCCTGGAATCCCTGGCGTGAAGCTTTCTTT.

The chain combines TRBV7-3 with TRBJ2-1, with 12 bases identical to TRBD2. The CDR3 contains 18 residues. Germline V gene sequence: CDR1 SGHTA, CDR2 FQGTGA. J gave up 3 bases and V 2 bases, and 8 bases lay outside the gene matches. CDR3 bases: TGTGCCAGCAGCTTAGCCTATGCTAGCGGGGGGGTCTACAATGAGCAGTTCTTC. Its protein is CASSLAYASGGVYNEQFF. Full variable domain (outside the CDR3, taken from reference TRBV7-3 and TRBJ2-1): GAGVSQTPSNKVTEKGKYVELRCDPISGHTALYWYRQSLGQGPEFLIYFQGTGAADDSGLPNDRFFAVRPEGSVSTLKIQRTERGDSAVYLCASSLAYASGGVYNEQFFGPGTRLTVL.

CDR3 in amino acids: CASSLHPSNTGELFF. CDR3 nucleotides: TGTGCCAGCAGCTTGCATCCTAGTAACACCGGGGAGCTGTTTTTT. The chain employs TRBV5-4 and TRBJ2-2; D remains unclear. Trimming cost V 1 base and J 2 bases, with 9 bases left between them. The germline V gene has CDR1 SGHNT and CDR2 YYREEE (reference sequence). This CDR3 is built from 15 residues.

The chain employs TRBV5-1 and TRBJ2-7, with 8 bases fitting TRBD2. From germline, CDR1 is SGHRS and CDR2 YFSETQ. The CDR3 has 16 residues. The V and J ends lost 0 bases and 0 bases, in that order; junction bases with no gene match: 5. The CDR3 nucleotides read TGCGCCAGCAGCTTGGGGAGCGGGGGAAGCTCCTACGAGCAGTACTTC. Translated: CASSLGSGGSSYEQYF.

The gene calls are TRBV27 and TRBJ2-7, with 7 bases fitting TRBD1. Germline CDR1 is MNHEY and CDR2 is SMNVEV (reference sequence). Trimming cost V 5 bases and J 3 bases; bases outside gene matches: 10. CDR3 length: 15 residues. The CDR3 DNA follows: TGTGCCAGCAGTATACAGTGGGACAGTGTCTACGAGCAGTACTTC. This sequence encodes CASSIQWDSVYEQYF.

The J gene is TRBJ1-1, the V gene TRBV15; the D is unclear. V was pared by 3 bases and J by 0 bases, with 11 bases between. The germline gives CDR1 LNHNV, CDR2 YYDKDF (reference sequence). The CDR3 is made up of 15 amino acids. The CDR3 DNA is TGTGCCACCAGCAGGGACGGTTACATGAACACTGAAGCTTTCTTT. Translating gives CATSRDGYMNTEAFF.

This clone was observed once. The CDR3 DNA follows: TGTGCCACCAGCAGTGACCGATATAGCAATCAGCCCCAGCATTTT. It is translated as CATSSDRYSNQPQHF. V gene TRBV15 combines with J gene TRBJ1-5; D remains ambiguous. Germline V CDR1 and CDR2: LNHNV, YYDKDF (reference sequence). The germline V and J ends were trimmed by 3 bases and 0 bases, with 9 bases remaining between them. This CDR3 has 15 residues.

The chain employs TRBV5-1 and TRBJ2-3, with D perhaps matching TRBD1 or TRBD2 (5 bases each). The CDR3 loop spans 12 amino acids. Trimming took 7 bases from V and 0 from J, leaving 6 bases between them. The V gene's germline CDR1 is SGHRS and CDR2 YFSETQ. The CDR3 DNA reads TGCGCCAGCCGGGACAGCACAGATACGCAGTATTTT. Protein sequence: CASRDSTDTQYF. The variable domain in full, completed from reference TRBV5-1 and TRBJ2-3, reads KAGVTQTPRYLIKTRGQQVTLSCSPISGHRSVSWYQQTPGQGLQFLFEYFSETQRNKGNFPGRFSGRQFSNSRSEMNVSTLELGDSALYLCASRDSTDTQYFGPGTRLTVL.

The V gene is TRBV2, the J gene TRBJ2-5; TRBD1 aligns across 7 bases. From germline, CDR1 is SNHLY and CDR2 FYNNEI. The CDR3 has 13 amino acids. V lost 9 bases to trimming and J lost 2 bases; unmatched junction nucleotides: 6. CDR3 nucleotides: TGTGCCAGTCCTCCGGGACAGCAAGAGACCCAGTACTTC. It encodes CASPPGQQETQYF.

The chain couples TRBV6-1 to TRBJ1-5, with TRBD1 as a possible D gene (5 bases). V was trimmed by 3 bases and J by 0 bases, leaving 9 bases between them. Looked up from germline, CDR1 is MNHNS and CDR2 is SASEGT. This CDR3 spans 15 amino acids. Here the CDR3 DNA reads TGTGCCAGCAGTGATACAGGTACTAGCAATCAGCCCCAGCATTTT. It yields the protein CASSDTGTSNQPQHF.

The CDR3 DNA is TGTGCCAGCAGCACATGGGGCACTGAAGCTTTCTTT. This translates into CASSTWGTEAFF. The gene calls are TRBV7-2 and TRBJ1-1; D ambiguous. Germline loops: CDR1 SGHTA, CDR2 FQGNSA. V lost 5 bases and J 4 bases, leaving 8 bases between the germline ends. CDR3 size: 12 residues.

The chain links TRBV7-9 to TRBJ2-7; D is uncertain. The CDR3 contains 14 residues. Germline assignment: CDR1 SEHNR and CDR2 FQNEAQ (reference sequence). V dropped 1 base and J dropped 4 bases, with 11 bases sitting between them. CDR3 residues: CASSLGGSLYEQYF. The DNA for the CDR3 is TGTGCCAGCAGCTTAGGAGGCAGCCTTTACGAGCAGTACTTC.

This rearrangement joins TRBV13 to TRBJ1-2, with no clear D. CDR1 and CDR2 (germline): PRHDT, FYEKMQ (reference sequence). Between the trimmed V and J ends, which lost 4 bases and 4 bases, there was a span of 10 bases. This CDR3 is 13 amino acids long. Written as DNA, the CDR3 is TGTGCCAGCAGCTCGGGCCTTAGCTATGGCTACACCTTC. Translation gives CASSSGLSYGYTF.

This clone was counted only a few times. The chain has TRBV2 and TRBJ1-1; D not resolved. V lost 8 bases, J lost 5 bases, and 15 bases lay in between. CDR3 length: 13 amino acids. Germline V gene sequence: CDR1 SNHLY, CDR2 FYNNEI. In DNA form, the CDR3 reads TGTGCCAGCCGAGAGTCGTGGGAGACTGAAGCTTTCTTT. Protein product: CASRESWETEAFF.

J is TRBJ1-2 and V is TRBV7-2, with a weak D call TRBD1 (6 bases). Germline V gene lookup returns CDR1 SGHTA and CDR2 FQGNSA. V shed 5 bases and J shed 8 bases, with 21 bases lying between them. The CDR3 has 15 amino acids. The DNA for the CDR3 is TGTGCCAGCAGCCCATTTGGACAGCATCTCGGGGGCTACACCTTC. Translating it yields CASSPFGQHLGGYTF.

The CDR3 here is CASSDGGTANYGYTF. In DNA form, the CDR3 reads TGTGCCAGCAGTGACGGTGGGACAGCTAACTATGGCTACACCTTC. V and J are TRBV25-1 and TRBJ1-2, with 7 bases aligning to TRBD1. The V gene end was trimmed by 3 bases and the J gene end by 0 bases; junction bases not matched to a gene: 4. The germline V gene has CDR1 MGHDK and CDR2 SYGVNS. The CDR3 has 15 residues.

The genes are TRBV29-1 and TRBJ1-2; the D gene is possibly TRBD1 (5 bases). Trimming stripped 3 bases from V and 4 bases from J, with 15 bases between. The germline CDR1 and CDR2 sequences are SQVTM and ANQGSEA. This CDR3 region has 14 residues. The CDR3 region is CSVDSMEGSYGYTF. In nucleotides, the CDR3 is TGCAGCGTTGACTCAATGGAGGGGAGCTATGGCTACACCTTC.

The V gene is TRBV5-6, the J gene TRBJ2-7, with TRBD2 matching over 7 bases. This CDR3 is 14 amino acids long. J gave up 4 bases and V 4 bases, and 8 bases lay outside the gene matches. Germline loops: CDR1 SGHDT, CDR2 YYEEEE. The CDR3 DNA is TGTGCCAGCAGCCAATCGGGGGGTTCGTACGAGCAGTACTTC. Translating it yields CASSQSGGSYEQYF.